The clone carrying this T cell receptor beta chain was counted at least ten times. Its cognate antigen is unknown. The sample comes from a study of T cells after yellow fever vaccination. Template switching by 5'RACE produced TCR cDNA, adding a universal primer site and UMIs. A single record per CDR3 protein comes from TCRdb applying MiXCR to the 5' RACE reads. The sample yields about 180,000 distinct CDR3 sequences, roughly 6.2% seen once. The study, taken as a whole, reports: CD4 and CD8 compartments shared a small share of clonotypes, likely from convergent recombination. Weaker, the secondary response had a peak occurring faster, on day 5 versus 15.

Germline lookup yields CDR1 SGHVS and CDR2 FNYEAQ. V was pared by 3 bases and J by 4 bases, with 16 bases between. This CDR3 has 16 amino acids. V gene TRBV7-6 combines with J gene TRBJ2-1, with TRBD1 as a possible D gene (5 bases). This receptor was taken from a man younger than 30 who received the YFV17D yellow fever vaccine. This material consisted of CD4+ T cells sorted from PBMCs, taken on the day of the first yellow fever vaccination. CDR3 sequence: CASSLGLGAVYNEQFF. The CDR3 DNA is TGTGCCAGCAGCTTGGGTTTAGGGGCAGTTTACAATGAGCAGTTCTTC.